Listed here are 20 T cell receptor beta chains from one sample, sequenced in a study of T cell responses to AZD1222 COVID-19 vaccine. Sequenced by immunoSEQ multiplex PCR; TCRdb stores in-frame clones only, minus some. The repertoire has around 89,000 clones, 70% to 90% of them found once; the top ten carry 9.5% to 13%. This specimen consisted of peripheral blood, obtained on day 0 of AZD1222 vaccination. The source is an adult in good health.

Here the CDR3 DNA reads TGTGCCTGGAAAGAGGCTGGAAACACCATATATTTT. Its translation: CAWKEAGNTIYF. This chain connects TRBV30 to TRBJ1-3; D ambiguous. Germline CDR1 and CDR2: GTSNPN and SVGIG (reference sequence). The V end lost 4 bases, the J end lost 2 bases, and 6 bases lay between the germline ends. The CDR3 covers 12 residues.

The V call is TRBV11-3, the J call TRBJ2-2; 8 bases align to TRBD1. The CDR3 has 14 residues. In germline, CDR1 is SGHNT, CDR2 YENEEA. The V gene end was trimmed by 7 bases and the J gene end by 4 bases; junction bases not matched to a gene: 5. CDR3 loop: CASKQGGATGELFF. In DNA form, the CDR3 reads TGTGCCAGCAAACAGGGGGGCGCCACCGGGGAGCTGTTTTTT.

This chain links TRBV6-1 with TRBJ2-1; TRBD2 matches 8 bases. CDR3 length: 14 amino acids. The ends lost 2 bases at V and 7 bases at J; junction bases unmatched: 4. The germline CDR1 and CDR2 sequences are MNHNS and SASEGT. Here the CDR3 DNA reads TGTGCCAGCAGTGAAAGCGGGAGTTGGAATGAGCAGTTCTTC. It encodes CASSESGSWNEQFF.

The CDR3 DNA reads TGTGCCAGCAGCCCAACCGGGGGACAGGGGTTTAATCAGCCCCAGCATTTT. Translated: CASSPTGGQGFNQPQHF. The V call is TRBV7-2, the J call TRBJ1-5; TRBD1 matches 10 bases. J was trimmed by 4 bases and V by 5 bases; bases with no gene match: 11. CDR1 is SGHTA, CDR2 FQGNSA, per germline. CDR3 size: 17 residues.

This chain joins TRBV6-5 and TRBJ1-5; D might be TRBD1 (6 bases). Germline-derived CDR1 and CDR2 are MNHEY and SVGAGI. The CDR3 length is 14 residues. The V end was cut by 6 bases, the J end by 2 bases, with 11 bases between. Here the CDR3 reads CASSGRQGNQPQHF. CDR3 DNA: TGTGCCAGCAGCGGACGACAGGGCAATCAGCCCCAGCATTTT.

The V gene is TRBV30, the J gene TRBJ2-4; the D call may be TRBD1 or TRBD2 (7 bases each). The germline V gene has CDR1 GTSNPN and CDR2 SVGIG (reference sequence). The CDR3 is 14 residues long. V was clipped by 3 bases and J by 6 bases, with 15 bases between them. CDR3: CAWSLQGGGNIQYF. The CDR3 DNA sequence: TGTGCCTGGAGCCTCCAGGGGGGGGGAAACATTCAGTACTTC.

The CDR3 DNA reads TGTGCCAGCAGTGAGGGGGTAGCGGGAGCCCAAGAGACCCAGTACTTC. The encoded protein is CASSEGVAGAQETQYF. This sequence joins TRBV2 and TRBJ2-5; 9 positions agree with TRBD2. Germline trimming cut 3 bases from V and 1 base from J; bases unmatched to any gene: 6. The CDR3 spans 16 residues. Germline V gene lookup returns CDR1 SNHLY and CDR2 FYNNEI.

V gene TRBV19 combines with J gene TRBJ1-2, with 7 bases fitting TRBD1. CDR1 and CDR2 (germline): LNHDA, SQIVND (reference sequence). There are 15 residues in the CDR3. Unmatched junction bases numbered 10, after V lost 3 bases and J lost 6 bases. CDR3 nucleotide sequence: TGTGCCAGTAGTATCTCCGGGACAGACTCCCATGGCTACACCTTC. Its translation: CASSISGTDSHGYTF.

The sample holds one count of this clone. V gene TRBV7-3 combines with J gene TRBJ2-7; the D call may be TRBD1 or TRBD2 (5 bases each). Trimming left V 5 bases short and J 2 bases short, with 16 bases between. This CDR3 has 15 amino acids. Germline CDR1 reads SGHTA; CDR2 reads FQGTGA. In DNA form, the CDR3 reads TGTGCCAGCAGCCTCGGGGCAGGGAAAACCTACGAGCAGTACTTC. Amino acids: CASSLGAGKTYEQYF.

The J gene is TRBJ2-2, the V gene TRBV5-3, with D possibly matching TRBD1 (5 bases). TRBV5-3 is an open reading frame whose function is uncertain. CDR3 size: 14 residues. V was clipped by 9 bases and J by 6 bases, with 18 bases between them. The CDR3 protein is CAKRAGSPSGELFF. CDR3 sequence (DNA): TGTGCCAAACGGGCAGGGTCGCCCTCCGGGGAGCTGTTTTTT.

The V and J genes are TRBV27 and TRBJ1-5; D uncertain. The germline V gene encodes CDR1 MNHEY and CDR2 SMNVEV (reference sequence). This CDR3 is built from 12 residues. With 5 bases removed from V and 1 base from J, the gap between germline ends came to 3 bases. DNA of the CDR3: TGTGCCAGCAGTATCAGCAATCAGCCCCAGCATTTT. Protein sequence: CASSISNQPQHF.

J is TRBJ1-4 and V is TRBV3-1 (or the pseudogene TRBV3-2), with a possible D match to TRBD1 (6 bases). V lost 2 bases, J lost 3 bases, and 13 bases lay in between. Germline V gene data show CDR1 as LGHDT and CDR2 as YNNKEL (reference sequence). This CDR3 contains 16 residues. As DNA, the CDR3 is TGTGCCAGCAGCCAAAAAAGGGGGATTGCTAATGAAAAACTGTTTTTT. As protein: CASSQKRGIANEKLFF.

The genes are TRBV19 and TRBJ2-6; D unclear. V lost 3 bases and J lost 4, with 7 bases in between. The V gene's germline CDR1 is LNHDA and CDR2 SQIVND (reference sequence). This CDR3 comprises 14 residues. The CDR3 DNA follows: TGTGCCAGTAGTATTAGTTCGGGGGCCAACGTCCTGACTTTC. It codes for CASSISSGANVLTF.

The gene calls are TRBV7-2 and TRBJ1-1; D is possibly TRBD1 (6 bases). V lost 5 bases to trimming and J lost 4 bases, with 11 bases between them. This CDR3 contains 13 residues. Germline assignment: CDR1 SGHTA and CDR2 FQGNSA. CDR3 nucleotides: TGTGCCAGCAGCCAGAGGGGGAGCACTGAAGCTTTCTTT. Translating gives CASSQRGSTEAFF.

This clone was counted a single time. V is TRBV6-1 and J is TRBJ1-2; D uncertain. CDR1 is MNHNS and CDR2 is SASEGT in the germline V gene. The CDR3 consists of 16 residues. The V end was cut by 1 base, the J end by 2 bases, with 14 bases between. The CDR3 bases are TGTGCCAGCAGTGAAGTGGGCCAGCCAAGAAACTATGGCTACACCTTC. Translating gives CASSEVGQPRNYGYTF.

This clone was seen a single time. The V and J genes are TRBV5-1 and TRBJ1-1; D is ambiguous. Per the germline V gene, CDR1 is SGHRS and CDR2 is YFSETQ. Trimming took 4 bases from V and 7 from J, leaving 8 bases between them. The length of the CDR3 is 11 residues. CDR3 sequence: CASSLEGEAFF. The CDR3 DNA sequence: TGCGCCAGCAGCCTGGAGGGTGAAGCTTTCTTT.

The rearrangement uses TRBV7-9 and TRBJ1-1, with a possible D match to TRBD1 (6 bases). V was pared by 5 bases and J by 5 bases, with 18 bases between. CDR3 length equals 15 residues. The germline gives CDR1 SEHNR, CDR2 FQNEAQ (reference sequence). CDR3 sequence: CASSPSLGAQTEAFF. The CDR3 DNA reads TGTGCCAGCAGCCCAAGCCTGGGGGCGCAGACTGAAGCTTTCTTT.

The chain couples TRBV7-2 to TRBJ2-1, with 13 nucleotides matching TRBD2. The CDR3 loop spans 15 amino acids. Germline V CDR1 and CDR2: SGHTA, FQGNSA. V shed 6 bases, J shed 2 bases, and the junction held 1 base outside the gene matches. The CDR3 sequence is CASSTSGGAYNEQFF. Written as DNA, the CDR3 is TGTGCCAGCAGTACTAGCGGGGGGGCCTACAATGAGCAGTTCTTC.

The chain recombines TRBV28 with TRBJ2-1; 8 bases agree with TRBD2. The CDR3 is 15 amino acids. After removal of 2 bases from V and 9 bases from J, the junction contained 9 bases not matched to a gene. Germline CDR1 is MDHEN and CDR2 is SYDVKM. The CDR3 nucleotides read TGTGCCAGCAGTTTAAGCGGGGGTACGCGGATTGAGCAGTTCTTC. As protein: CASSLSGGTRIEQFF.

This clone was seen a handful of times. The chain joins TRBV29-1 to TRBJ1-1; D call uncertain. Per germline, CDR1 SQVTM and CDR2 ANQGSEA. The CDR3 covers 12 residues. V was shortened by 4 bases and J by 5 bases, with 11 bases between the two germline ends. CDR3 sequence reads: CSVVGLVTEAFF. DNA for the CDR3: TGCAGCGTTGTAGGGCTCGTAACTGAAGCTTTCTTT. Filled out from reference TRBV29-1 and TRBJ1-1, the complete variable domain reads SAVISQKPSRDICQRGTSLTIQCQVDSQVTMMFWYRQQPGQSLTLIATANQGSEATYESGFVIDKFPISRPNLTFSTLTVSNMSPEDSSIYLCSVVGLVTEAFFGQGTRLTVV.